One and the same sample provided the 21 T cell receptor beta chains below, sequenced in a study of HIV-infected patients and healthy controls. cDNA was made from approximately 0.55 ug RNA using alpha and beta constant primers. Separate chain-specific third strand synthesis with multiplexing indices produced the alpha and beta libraries. TCRdb reprocessed the 5' RACE reads with MiXCR, giving one entry per CDR3 protein. The table lists 20,000 to 30,000 distinct CDR3 sequences, 8.5% to 9% of them singletons. Whole blood was used without fractionation, so all unsorted peripheral T cells were included. The sequenced sample consisted of blood. These receptors were taken from an adult in good health.

The chain recombines TRBV19 with TRBJ2-3; perhaps TRBD2 as D (5 bases). V was cut by 7 bases and J by 3 bases, with 20 bases left in between. This CDR3 region has 16 residues. The germline V gene encodes CDR1 LNHDA and CDR2 SQIVND (reference sequence). DNA for the CDR3: TGTGCCAGTACTCGACGCGGGCCATCGGGGACAGATACGCAGTATTTT. This encodes CASTRRGPSGTDTQYF.

This clonotype was seen repeatedly, ten times or more. This chain uses TRBV2 with TRBJ2-2; perhaps D is TRBD1 or TRBD2 (5 bases each). The CDR3 consists of 10 residues. Trimming stripped 8 bases from V and 15 bases from J, with 13 bases between. The germline CDR1 and CDR2 sequences are SNHLY and FYNNEI. For the CDR3, the DNA is TGTGCCAGCCAGGGCCCGGGGATGTTTTTT. Amino acids: CASQGPGMFF.

This clonotype showed up many times. The gene calls are TRBV18 and TRBJ1-1; no clear D. CDR3 length: 13 amino acids. Germline V gives CDR1 KGHSH, CDR2 LQKENI. Deletions cut 2 bases from V and 0 bases from J, with 4 bases between. The DNA for the CDR3 is TGTGCCAGCTCACCAGCCCTGAACACTGAAGCTTTCTTT. Amino acids: CASSPALNTEAFF.

In nucleotides, the CDR3 is TGTGCCAGCAGCTTAGAGAGCGGCACAATCTACGAGCAGTACTTC. This gives the protein CASSLESGTIYEQYF. The gene calls are TRBV11-1 and TRBJ2-7, with D possibly being TRBD2 (5 bases). The CDR3 has 15 residues. Germline V gives CDR1 SGHAT, CDR2 FQDESV (reference sequence). V lost 1 base and J lost 3, with 13 bases in between.

In this sample, this clonotype turned up many times. This rearrangement joins TRBV20-1 to TRBJ1-5; D possibly corresponds to TRBD1 (6 bases). The germline V and J ends were trimmed by 5 bases and 4 bases, with 18 bases remaining between them. CDR1 is DFQATT, CDR2 SNEGSKA, per germline (reference sequence). The CDR3 contains 15 residues. This CDR3 reads CSAHPGHLRNQPQHF. CDR3 DNA sequence: TGCAGTGCTCATCCGGGACACCTACGGAATCAGCCCCAGCATTTT.

This clonotype was observed at least ten times. The rearrangement uses TRBV10-3 and TRBJ1-2, with a tentative D call TRBD1 (5 bases). With 4 bases removed from V and 5 bases from J, the gap between germline ends came to 11 bases. Germline V CDR1 and CDR2: ENHRY, SYGVKD. CDR3 length: 13 residues. CDR3 protein: CAISGGDSYGYTF. The DNA for the CDR3 is TGTGCCATCAGTGGGGGGGATTCATATGGCTACACCTTC.

This clonotype was seen ten or more times. This chain uses TRBV7-2 with TRBJ2-7; 7 bases are shared with TRBD1. The CDR3 contains 14 residues. From germline, CDR1 is SGHTA and CDR2 FQGNSA. The junction had 6 bases not matched to a gene; V was cut back by 5 bases and J by 2 bases. The CDR3 spells CASSISTGPYEQYF. The CDR3, as DNA: TGTGCCAGCAGCATCTCGACAGGGCCCTACGAGCAGTACTTC.

The V and J genes are TRBV5-1 and TRBJ1-3; a weak D match, TRBD1 (6 bases). Germline V gene lookup returns CDR1 SGHRS and CDR2 YFSETQ. V lost 4 bases and J 0 bases, leaving 11 bases between the germline ends. This CDR3 comprises 15 residues. This CDR3 is CASSLDSRSGNTIYF. As DNA, the CDR3 is TGCGCCAGCAGCCTGGACAGTCGCTCTGGAAACACCATATATTTT.

This clonotype was detected many times. The chain links TRBV25-1 to TRBJ1-1; possible D gene TRBD1, 6 bases. V dropped 3 bases and J dropped 5 bases, with 10 bases sitting between them. In germline, CDR1 is MGHDK, CDR2 SYGVNS. There are 13 residues in the CDR3. The CDR3 DNA reads TGTGCCAGCAGTGATTGGGGGCGGACTGAAGCTTTCTTT. It encodes CASSDWGRTEAFF.

In this sample, this clonotype turned up many times. DNA for the CDR3: TGTGCCAGCAGCCGGAAGACAGGGTTCACTGAAGCTTTCTTT. This encodes CASSRKTGFTEAFF. V gene TRBV3-1 combines with J gene TRBJ1-1; TRBD1 matches at 7 bases. The CDR3 consists of 14 residues. V lost 4 bases to trimming and J lost 4 bases; unmatched junction nucleotides: 6. Germline CDR1 and CDR2: LGHDT and YNNKEL (reference sequence).

In this sample, this clonotype is medium-sized. The V call is TRBV20-1, the J call TRBJ2-2; 9 nucleotides agree with TRBD2. The CDR3 has 19 residues. From germline, CDR1 is DFQATT and CDR2 SNEGSKA (reference sequence). J gave up 5 bases and V 1 base, and 17 bases lay outside the gene matches. The CDR3 DNA reads as TGCAGTGCTAGAGTCCAGGCGGGTGGGCTAGCGGGATCAACCGGGGAGCTGTTTTTT. Translating it yields CSARVQAGGLAGSTGELFF.

This clonotype appeared many times. The genes are TRBV6-5 and TRBJ1-5, with TRBD1 as a possible D gene (6 bases). Germline CDR1 reads MNHEY; CDR2 reads SVGAGI. This CDR3 comprises 18 residues. The V gene lost 5 bases and the J gene lost 0 bases, with 20 bases spanning the gap. CDR3 protein: CASSPRGPQTFSNQPQHF. The DNA of the CDR3 is TGTGCCAGCAGTCCGCGGGGGCCCCAGACCTTTAGCAATCAGCCCCAGCATTTT.

This clonotype was picked up many times. The chain has TRBV6-6 and TRBJ2-1; 9 bases agree with TRBD2. V shed 0 bases, J shed 1 base, and the junction held 4 bases outside the gene matches. The V gene's germline CDR1 is MNHNY and CDR2 SVGAGI (reference sequence). The CDR3 has 17 residues. In DNA, the CDR3 is TGTGCCAGCAGTTACTCGCCTAGCGGGGTTTCCTACAATGAGCAGTTCTTC. This encodes CASSYSPSGVSYNEQFF.

This clonotype was recorded many times. The chain recombines TRBV6-1 with TRBJ1-1, with 10 bases identical to TRBD1. This CDR3 is built from 15 residues. V was clipped by 6 bases and J by 7 bases; unmatched bases: 11. CDR1 is MNHNS, CDR2 SASEGT, per germline. CDR3 sequence (DNA): TGTGCCAGCAGGCCCAAGACAGGGGGCTGGGGTGAAGCTTTCTTT. It yields the protein CASRPKTGGWGEAFF.

This clonotype was seen at least ten times. This sequence joins TRBV9 and TRBJ1-2; 9 bases align to TRBD1. V lost 4 bases to trimming and J lost 4 bases; unmatched junction nucleotides: 17. The CDR3 is made up of 18 amino acids. Germline V gene data show CDR1 as SGDLS and CDR2 as YYNGEE. CDR3 nucleotides: TGTGCCAGCAGCACCCCCCGGACAGGGGACGGGAGGTCCTATGGCTACACCTTC. Protein: CASSTPRTGDGRSYGYTF.

The chain employs TRBV3-1 and TRBJ2-7; D is unclear. Deletions cut 0 bases from V and 3 bases from J, with 6 bases between. CDR3 length: 13 amino acids. From germline, CDR1 is LGHDT and CDR2 YNNKEL (reference sequence). The CDR3 loop reads CASSQDGSYEQYF. Written as DNA, the CDR3 is TGTGCCAGCAGCCAAGATGGCAGCTACGAGCAGTACTTC.

The V call is TRBV19, the J call TRBJ2-7; 7 bases are a match to TRBD1. This CDR3 is built from 14 residues. Germline CDR1 and CDR2: LNHDA and SQIVND (reference sequence). Losses at the gene ends were 11 bases for V and 6 bases for J; bases not matched to a gene: 16. CDR3 sequence reads: CACARQGTVSEQYF. The DNA of the CDR3 is TGTGCCTGTGCCCGACAGGGAACGGTCTCCGAGCAGTACTTC.

At least ten counts were recorded for this clonotype. The chain combines TRBV11-2 with TRBJ1-5; D is possibly TRBD1 (6 bases). Trimming stripped 5 bases from V and 4 bases from J, with 12 bases between. In germline, CDR1 is SGHAT, CDR2 FQNNGV. The CDR3 sequence is 14 residues long. CDR3 protein: CASSPGAANQPQHF. CDR3 DNA sequence: TGTGCCAGCAGCCCGGGGGCAGCAAATCAGCCCCAGCATTTT. Full variable domain (outside the CDR3, taken from reference TRBV11-2 and TRBJ1-5): EAGVAQSPRYKIIEKRQSVAFWCNPISGHATLYWYQQILGQGPKLLIQFQNNGVVDDSQLPKDRFSAERLKGVDSTLKIQPAKLEDSAVYLCASSPGAANQPQHFGDGTRLSIL.

This clonotype was counted many times. J is TRBJ1-2 and V is TRBV4-3, with D uncertain. In germline, CDR1 is LGHNA, CDR2 YSLEER. The CDR3 is 15 residues long. The germline V and J ends were trimmed by 0 bases and 4 bases, with 12 bases remaining between them. The CDR3 loop reads CASSQDKGVAYGYTF. The CDR3 DNA follows: TGCGCCAGCAGCCAAGATAAGGGTGTTGCCTATGGCTACACCTTC.

In this sample, this clonotype turned up many times. This chain links TRBV4-2 with TRBJ2-3; either TRBD1 or TRBD2 may fit D (5 bases each). Germline CDR1 and CDR2: LGHNA and YNFKEQ. The V end lost 8 bases, the J end lost 0 bases, and 18 bases lay between the germline ends. This CDR3 has 16 residues. The CDR3, as DNA: TGTGCCAGCGTCCGTGGGGGAGACCGAAGCACAGATACGCAGTATTTT. Amino acids: CASVRGGDRSTDTQYF.

The table lists this clonotype with many counts. The V gene is TRBV7-8, the J gene TRBJ1-2; TRBD1 is a possible D gene (5 bases). CDR3 size: 16 residues. Germline CDR1 is SGHVS and CDR2 is FQNEAQ. Trimming cost V 5 bases and J 4 bases, with 20 bases left between them. The CDR3 loop is CASSELEGYPTYGYTF. CDR3 nucleotides: TGTGCCAGCAGCGAATTAGAGGGGTACCCGACCTATGGCTACACCTTC.